This T cell receptor (beta chain) was captured by sequencing in a study of T-cell memory formation after mild COVID-19. The CDR3 runs 16 residues. V lost 6 bases and J 0 bases, leaving 15 bases between the germline ends. Study conclusions and caveats: CD4/CD8 balance held among clones contracting day 15 to 85, and later expanders leaned CD4+. Certain responding clones were present in pre-infection memory, suggesting participation of cross-reactive memory. Clonal second-wave expansions that peaked on day 37 had unconfirmed SARS-CoV-2 specificity.

Concerning this clonotype itself: Its antigen remains unknown.

5'RACE with constant-segment primers built TCRalpha and TCRbeta cDNA libraries with UMIs. TCRdb reanalysed the 5' RACE reads using MiXCR and keeps one entry per CDR3 protein. The data show about 600,000 distinct CDR3 sequences, 20% to 25% seen once. The sequenced material came from PBMCs or a T cell subset sorted from them (not recorded which). This clonotype was obtained from an adult woman who had mild COVID-19 (a few samples of this study predate the infection). Cell type and time point are not known. This chain links TRBV12-3 or TRBV12-4 with TRBJ1-5; D gene unclear. The CDR3, as DNA: TGTGCCAGCAGCACTGGAGGGTTTTATAGCAATCAGCCCCAGCATTTT. Encoded protein: CASSTGGFYSNQPQHF.